This T cell receptor beta chain is drawn from a study of T-cell reconstitution after alpha-beta-depleted transplantation in children. Study results and caveats: Several hundred expanded graft clones reportedly supplied alpha-beta T cells about two months after transplant.

Details on this clonotype: Its antigen is currently unknown.

It was with unique molecular identifiers that the TCRbeta library was prepared. TCRdb used MiXCR to reprocess the PCR reads, holding one entry per CDR3 protein. The sample has 500,000 to 750,000 distinct CDR3 sequences, 10% to 15% seen once; the top ten hold approximately 2%. V was shortened by 4 bases and J by 2 bases, with 17 bases between the two germline ends. The CDR3 sequence is 15 residues long. CDR1 is SQVTM and CDR2 is ANQGSEA in the germline V gene. The receptor was isolated from a male patient under 18 who had a stem cell transplant for acute myeloid leukemia, so the T cells may come from the graft donor. The sequences come from PBMCs, mostly from graft donor cells, collected 360 days after TCRalphabeta/CD19-depleted stem cell transplant. This sequence joins TRBV29-1 and TRBJ2-5; TRBD2 is a possible D gene (6 bases). CDR3 loop: CSVATFMGRQETQYF. In DNA, the CDR3 is TGCAGCGTTGCGACGTTCATGGGGAGGCAAGAGACCCAGTACTTC. The full variable domain, with the rest looked up from reference TRBV29-1 and TRBJ2-5, is SAVISQKPSRDICQRGTSLTIQCQVDSQVTMMFWYRQQPGQSLTLIATANQGSEATYESGFVIDKFPISRPNLTFSTLTVSNMSPEDSSIYLCSVATFMGRQETQYFGPGTRLLVL.